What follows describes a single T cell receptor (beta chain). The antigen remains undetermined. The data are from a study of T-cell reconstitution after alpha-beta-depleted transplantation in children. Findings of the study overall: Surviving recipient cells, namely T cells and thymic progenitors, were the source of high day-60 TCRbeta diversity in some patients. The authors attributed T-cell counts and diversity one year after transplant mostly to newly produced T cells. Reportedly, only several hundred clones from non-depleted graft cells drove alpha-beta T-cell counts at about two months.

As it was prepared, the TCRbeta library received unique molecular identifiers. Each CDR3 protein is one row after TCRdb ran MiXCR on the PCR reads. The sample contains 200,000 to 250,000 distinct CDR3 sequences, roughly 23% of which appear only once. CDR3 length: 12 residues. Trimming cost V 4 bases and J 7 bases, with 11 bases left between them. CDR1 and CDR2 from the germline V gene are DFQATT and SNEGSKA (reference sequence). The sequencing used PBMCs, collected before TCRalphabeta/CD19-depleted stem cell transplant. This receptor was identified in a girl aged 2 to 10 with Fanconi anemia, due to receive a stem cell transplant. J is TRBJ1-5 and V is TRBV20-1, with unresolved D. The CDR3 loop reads CSANTVGQPQHF. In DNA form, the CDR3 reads TGCAGTGCTAACACGGTAGGGCAGCCCCAGCATTTT.